The 13 T cell receptor beta chains reported below all come from one sample, sequenced in a study of T cell clonality in common variable immunodeficiency. Some clones are missing from TCRdb's copy, which holds only in-frame ones; the method was immunoSEQ multiplex PCR. The repertoire has 30,000 to 40,000 clones, none seen only once; the ten largest take over 8%. Specimen: peripheral blood mononuclear cells. These receptors were collected from a person aged 18 to 75 in good health.

This clone was seen repeatedly, ten times or more. The CDR3 goes on 3 residues after the read ends, and that part is filled in from the germline J gene. The V and J genes are TRBV7-3 and TRBJ1-1; D is possibly TRBD1 (5 bases). The V and J ends lost 5 bases and 1 base respectively, with 11 bases between them. There are 14 residues in the CDR3. CDR1 SGHTA and CDR2 FQGTGA come from the germline V gene. The CDR3 sequence: CASSHGGTNTEAFF. Partial CDR3 DNA: TGTGCCAGCAGCCACGGGGGGACGAACACTGAA.

This clone appeared many times. The read finishes 3 residues shy of the CDR3 end, and the germline J gene is used to complete it. This chain links TRBV7-9 with TRBJ2-5; D perhaps matches TRBD1 (6 bases). With 5 bases removed from V and 1 base from J, the gap between germline ends came to 14 bases. Germline assignment: CDR1 SEHNR and CDR2 FQNEAQ (reference sequence). CDR3 length equals 15 residues. The part of the CDR3 DNA that was read is TGTGCCAGCAGCCCTGACAGGCTACTCCAAGAGACC. Translated, it gives CASSPDRLLQET. From start to end, the CDR3 is CASSPDRLLQETQYF.

This clone was seen at least ten times. The CDR3 goes on 3 residues after the read ends, and that part is filled in from the germline J gene. V gene TRBV20-1 combines with J gene TRBJ1-1; D remains unclear. With 6 bases removed from V and 4 bases from J, the gap between germline ends came to 15 bases. This CDR3 is built from 13 residues. In germline, CDR1 is DFQATT, CDR2 SNEGSKA (reference sequence). CDR3: CSAPAGGLTEAFF. CDR3 DNA (partial): TGCAGTGCCCCGGCGGGAGGGCTCACTGAA.

This clone was recorded many times. The CDR3 spells CASRTTDPGQGADTQYF. The sequenced part of the CDR3 DNA is TGTGCCAGCCGCACAACTGACCCGGGACAGGGGGCCGATACG. The rearrangement joins TRBV28 to TRBJ2-3; 12 nucleotides match TRBD1. The read falls 3 residues short of the CDR3 end, and the missing part is taken from the germline J gene. The CDR3 has 17 amino acids. Per the germline V gene, CDR1 is MDHEN and CDR2 is SYDVKM. Trimming removed 8 bases from V and 6 bases from J; junction bases left unmatched: 15.

This clone was recorded many times. Sequencing ends 3 residues short of the CDR3 end; the germline J gene provides the rest. The chain has TRBV28 and TRBJ2-7; TRBD2 matches at 7 bases. V lost 5 bases to trimming and J lost 4 bases; unmatched junction nucleotides: 17. The CDR3 covers 17 residues. In germline, CDR1 is MDHEN, CDR2 SYDVKM. CDR3 bases read: TGTGCCAGCAGTCCCCTCCTGAGGGTAGCGGGCTTATACGAG. It encodes CASSPLLRVAGLYE. The complete CDR3 protein is CASSPLLRVAGLYEQYF.

In its sample, this clone was seen many times. The CDR3 extends 3 residues past the end of the read, so its final part is completed from the germline J gene. This sequence joins TRBV18 and TRBJ2-5; TRBD1 might be the D (5 bases). V was clipped by 3 bases and J by 5 bases, with 16 bases between them. This CDR3 spans 15 amino acids. The germline gives CDR1 KGHSH, CDR2 LQKENI. The CDR3 region is CASSPDSLPLETQYF. Incomplete CDR3 DNA: TGTGCCAGCTCACCCGACAGTCTCCCTCTGGAGACC.

This clone occurred many times. The DNA ends 3 residues before the CDR3 does, and the rest of the CDR3 is filled in from the germline J gene. Additional DNA sequences in this sample encode the identical CDR3. The J gene is TRBJ1-3, the V gene TRBV29-1, with 10 bases matching TRBD1. This CDR3 is built from 15 residues. Trimming at V came to 6 bases and at J to 5 bases, leaving 10 bases not matched to a gene. Per the germline V gene, CDR1 is SQVTM and CDR2 is ANQGSEA. CDR3 amino acids: CSVAGRDRGRNTIYF. The CDR3 bases that were read are TGCAGCGTCGCAGGCCGGGACAGGGGAAGAAACACC.

This clone has at least ten counts. A much bigger clone sits one base away, suggesting this may be a read error. From the germline J gene comes the end of the CDR3, since the read stops 3 residues before it. This chain uses TRBV20-1 with TRBJ2-2, with a possible D match to TRBD1 (6 bases). CDR1 DFQATT and CDR2 SNEGSKA come from the germline V gene (reference sequence). The CDR3 length is 18 residues. The DNA read from the CDR3 is TGCAGTGGCAGGGGAACCACCATTTCTAGCTCTGGGGCCAACGTG. Residues: CSGRGTTISSSGANV. The whole CDR3 protein is CSGRGTTISSSGANVLFF.

At least ten counts were recorded for this clone. The CDR3 bases that were read are TGCAGTGCTAGAGACCTTAAGTCTAGCGCCGACCTAGATACG. Its protein product is CSARDLKSSADLDT. The entire CDR3 is CSARDLKSSADLDTQYF. This sequence joins TRBV20-1 and TRBJ2-3; TRBD2 is a possible D gene (6 bases). The CDR3 end lies 3 residues beyond the end of the read and is filled in from the germline J gene. The V gene lost 0 bases and the J gene lost 5 bases, with 21 bases spanning the gap. CDR3 length equals 17 residues. Germline values: CDR1 DFQATT, CDR2 SNEGSKA (reference sequence).

Notes on this clone: The read ends 3 residues before the CDR3 terminus; that terminus is restored from the germline J gene. V is TRBV5-1 and J is TRBJ1-1, with a weak D call TRBD1 (5 bases). The V and J ends lost 4 bases and 4 bases respectively, with 17 bases between them. This CDR3 region has 15 residues. Germline V gene lookup returns CDR1 SGHRS and CDR2 YFSETQ. CDR3 in amino acids: CASSPLTGGTTEAFF. The covered CDR3 bases are TGCGCCAGCAGCCCGTTGACCGGGGGGACCACTGAA.

This clone was counted many times. CDR3 bases read: TGCAGTGCCGTGACTAGCGGATCGAACACCGGGGAG. It specifies CSAVTSGSNTGE. The whole CDR3 sequence is CSAVTSGSNTGELFF. The chain has TRBV20-1 and TRBJ2-2, with 9 bases lining up with TRBD2. The observed sequence ends 3 residues before the CDR3 terminus, with the missing tail filled in from the germline J gene. V lost 6 bases and J lost 0; bases outside the gene matches: 5. The germline CDR1 and CDR2 sequences are DFQATT and SNEGSKA (reference sequence). The length of the CDR3 is 15 residues.

This clone was recorded many times. The observed sequence ends 3 residues before the CDR3 terminus, with the missing tail filled in from the germline J gene. This chain connects TRBV29-1 to TRBJ1-2, with D possibly matching TRBD1 (6 bases). CDR3 length: 12 amino acids. The germline V gene encodes CDR1 SQVTM and CDR2 ANQGSEA. Trimming removed 6 bases at V and 3 bases at J, with 11 bases between. The CDR3 sequence: CSVHRVDYGYTF. The sequenced part of the CDR3 DNA is TGCAGCGTACACAGGGTTGACTATGGC.

At least ten counts were recorded for this clone. Coverage ceases 3 residues before the CDR3 finishes, and the germline J gene fills in the end. The chain has TRBV11-3 and TRBJ1-1; D call uncertain. V was trimmed by 5 bases and J by 0 bases, leaving 13 bases between them. CDR3 size: 15 residues. Germline V gives CDR1 SGHNT, CDR2 YENEEA. The CDR3 sequence: CASSPVSILNTEAFF. The CDR3 DNA, read in part, is TGTGCCAGCAGCCCAGTTTCCATCCTGAACACTGAA.